A selection of T cell receptor beta chains follows, all from one sample in a study of OX40 agonist ivuxolimab in advanced cancers. Produced via immunoSEQ multiplex PCR; TCRdb's table is partial and in-frame only. The sample shows about 60,000 clones, just under 90% of them seen only once. Sequenced here: CD4+ or CD8+ T cells sorted from blood, sampled in a trial of the OX40 agonist ivuxolimab. Receptors originate from an adult with an advanced solid tumor such as melanoma, head and neck, liver or kidney cancer. Each CDR3 is given with its conserved first and last residue. The D gene is left open where the match is weak. Some rows mark clone size as missing; the rest say once, few, many or name a class of expanded clone.

clone_size,v_call,j_call,d_call,cdr3_nt,cdr3_aa
-,TRBV5-1,TRBJ1-1,TRBD1,TGCGCCAGCAGCTCACTCAACAGGGGGACACCGAACACTGAAGCTTTCTTT,CASSSLNRGTPNTEAFF
-,TRBV6-1,TRBJ1-2,-,TGTGCCAGCAGTGAAGTCGACAGGAGGTATGGCTACACCTTC,CASSEVDRRYGYTF
-,TRBV5-1,TRBJ2-1,TRBD1,TGCGCCAGCAGATGGAATACAGGGGAAAGCTCCTACAATGAGCAGTTCTTC,CASRWNTGESSYNEQFF
few,TRBV7-2,TRBJ1-1,-,TGTGCCAGCAGCCGCACTAGGAGGGAAGGCACTGAAGCTTTCTTT,CASSRTRREGTEAFF
-,TRBV5-6,TRBJ2-5,TRBD2,TGTGCCAGCAGCATCGGGACTAGCGGGTCTGGCGAGACCCAGTACTTC,CASSIGTSGSGETQYF
-,TRBV7-3,TRBJ2-2,TRBD2,TGTGCCAGCAGCCGATCAGGACTAGCGGGAACGAACACCGGGGAGCTGTTTTTT,CASSRSGLAGTNTGELFF
medium-sized,TRBV19,TRBJ2-1,-,TGTGCCAGTAGTAGGGGACCGAGCTACAATGAGCAGTTCTTC,CASSRGPSYNEQFF
-,TRBV19,TRBJ1-4,TRBD1,TGTGCCAGTAGTATAGACCATCGGACAGGCGGCTTTAATGAAAAACTGTTTTTT,CASSIDHRTGGFNEKLFF
-,TRBV7-2,TRBJ1-4,TRBD1,TGTGCCAGCAGCTCGCGGACAGGGGTTGAAAAACTGTTTTTT,CASSSRTGVEKLFF
-,TRBV7-2,TRBJ2-7,-,TGTGCCAGCAGCTCTCATGGACAGTTTGGGGTGGGGGAGCAGTACTTC,CASSSHGQFGVGEQYF
-,TRBV7-8,TRBJ1-4,TRBD1,TGTGCCAGCACCCCCGGGACAGGTGCAACTAATGAAAAACTGTTTTTT,CASTPGTGATNEKLFF
-,TRBV19,TRBJ2-5,-,TGTGCCAGTAGTATTGGTGGTAGCCAAGAGACCCAGTACTTC,CASSIGGSQETQYF
-,TRBV28,TRBJ1-5,-,TGTGCCAGCAGTTTAAGTAACAGGAGGATTAATCAGCCCCAGCATTTT,CASSLSNRRINQPQHF
-,TRBV19,TRBJ1-1,-,TGTGCCAGTAGTATAGAATTGCACGGGAGTAAGGCCACTGAAGCTTTCTTT,CASSIELHGSKATEAFF
-,TRBV7-2,TRBJ1-2,TRBD1,TGTGCCAGCAGCGCCCTCGGACAGGGGTACGGCTACACCTTC,CASSALGQGYGYTF
-,TRBV5-8,TRBJ1-5,-,TGTGCCAGCAGCAGGGGGATTAATCAGCCCCAGCATTTT,CASSRGINQPQHF
-,TRBV19,TRBJ1-4,-,TGTGCCAGTAGTATAAGACAAGAAAAACTGTTTTTT,CASSIRQEKLFF
-,TRBV23-1,TRBJ2-2,-,TGCGCCAGCAGTCAATTGGACAGACACACCGGGGAGCTGTTTTTT,CASSQLDRHTGELFF
-,TRBV6-1,TRBJ1-5,-,TGTGCCAGCGGGGGGTCCCTCAATCAGCCCCAGCATTTT,CASGGSLNQPQHF
once,TRBV6-6,TRBJ2-5,TRBD2,TGTGCCAGCAGTTGGACTAGCGGGGGGGCCGAGACCCAGTACTTC,CASSWTSGGAETQYF
-,TRBV6-5,TRBJ1-2,TRBD1,TGTGCCAGCAGTTCGCCTCTCGTAGGGGGCACAGGCTACACCTTC,CASSSPLVGGTGYTF
-,TRBV9,TRBJ1-1,-,TGTGCCAGCAGCGTAGCTACAGGGACGGTCGGCACTGAAGCTTTCTTT,CASSVATGTVGTEAFF
-,TRBV7-2,TRBJ2-1,TRBD2,TGTGCCAGCAGCTTCCTCAGAACTGGACTAGCGGGAGTCAGCGACGAGCAGTTCTTC,CASSFLRTGLAGVSDEQFF
-,TRBV19,TRBJ2-3,TRBD2,TGTGCCAGTAAGTCGGGGGGAACCACAGATACGCAGTATTTT,CASKSGGTTDTQYF
-,TRBV28,TRBJ1-3,-,TGTGCCAGCAGTTTGCGGCTTAGCTCTGGAAACACCATATATTTT,CASSLRLSSGNTIYF
-,TRBV28,TRBJ2-7,-,TGTGCCAGCAACGGGGGAACCTACGAGCAGTACTTC,CASNGGTYEQYF
-,TRBV10-3,TRBJ1-6,-,TGTGCCATCAAGCAGGGGACCGATTCACCCCTCCACTTT,CAIKQGTDSPLHF
-,TRBV7-8,TRBJ2-3,TRBD2,TGTGCCAGCAGCCCAGACTATAGCGGGAGTCCAGATACGCAGTATTTT,CASSPDYSGSPDTQYF
once,TRBV19,TRBJ2-2,-,TGTGCCAGTAGTACAACCAGCGGGTACACCGGGGAGCTGTTTTTT,CASSTTSGYTGELFF
-,TRBV28,TRBJ2-3,TRBD2,TGTGCCAGCAGAAGGGGGGGGCGCGCGGGAGGGCCAGATACGCAGTATTTT,CASRRGGRAGGPDTQYF
few,TRBV5-8,TRBJ1-5,-,TGTGCCGGGTCCGTTGGAGGCAATCAGCCCCAGCATTTT,CAGSVGGNQPQHF
-,TRBV11-2,TRBJ2-7,TRBD2,TGTGCCAGCAGCATCTCTAGCGGTTCCTACGAGCAGTACTTC,CASSISSGSYEQYF
-,TRBV18,TRBJ1-2,-,TGTGCCAGCTCACCGGTCGGGGGGGCTAGTGACTATGGCTACACCTTC,CASSPVGGASDYGYTF
-,TRBV5-4,TRBJ1-1,-,TGTGCCAGCAGCTTGCGCGCCGACGGCACTGAAGCTTTCTTT,CASSLRADGTEAFF
-,TRBV5-5,TRBJ1-3,-,TGTGCCAGCAGCTTCGGGGGACCTGGAAACACCATATATTTT,CASSFGGPGNTIYF
-,TRBV15,TRBJ2-7,TRBD2,TGTGCCACCAGCAGAGATGGTAGCGGGAGTCCCCCCTACGAGCAGTACTTC,CATSRDGSGSPPYEQYF
-,TRBV29-1,TRBJ1-2,-,TGCAGCGTTCCTGGACTTGGCTACACCTTC,CSVPGLGYTF
-,TRBV6-5,TRBJ1-5,-,TGTGCCAGCAGCCGTACAGGGAATCAGCCCCAGCATTTT,CASSRTGNQPQHF
-,TRBV9,TRBJ2-7,-,TGTGCCAGCAGCGTAGACCCTGTCGTCAGTACCACGCGGCAGTACTTC,CASSVDPVVSTTRQYF
-,TRBV29-1,TRBJ2-2,TRBD1,TGCAGCGTTACCCGGGGACAGACCGGGGAGCTGTTTTTT,CSVTRGQTGELFF
-,TRBV5-6,TRBJ2-1,TRBD1,TGTGCCAGCAGCGGCGGGACAGGGGAGGGCAATGAGCAGTTCTTC,CASSGGTGEGNEQFF
-,TRBV28,TRBJ1-3,-,TGTGCCAGCGTTCGGTTGGGCCGCTCTGGAAACACCATATATTTT,CASVRLGRSGNTIYF
-,TRBV4-3,TRBJ2-3,-,TGCGCCAGCAGCCCGCGGGCGGGCGCAGATACGCAGTATTTT,CASSPRAGADTQYF
-,TRBV10-2,TRBJ2-5,-,TGCGCCAGCAGCGGGGGGCCACAAGAGACCCAGTACTTC,CASSGGPQETQYF
-,TRBV27,TRBJ1-5,-,TGTGCCAGCAACCTAGGAGGGAATAGCAATCAGCCCCAGCATTTT,CASNLGGNSNQPQHF
-,TRBV19,TRBJ1-2,-,TGTGCCAGTAGTATAGACAGGGTTCAACATCTGGGCTACACCTTC,CASSIDRVQHLGYTF
-,TRBV18,TRBJ1-2,-,TGTGCCAGCTCACCGAACAGGGATGGCTACACCTTC,CASSPNRDGYTF
-,TRBV7-2,TRBJ1-4,-,TGTGCCAGCAGCTTAGGGACTAATGAAAAACTGTTTTTT,CASSLGTNEKLFF
-,TRBV10-1,TRBJ2-3,TRBD2,TGCGCCAGCAGCGGCGGGGGGGCCAAAGATACGCAGTATTTT,CASSGGGAKDTQYF
-,TRBV5-1,TRBJ2-1,-,TGCGCCAGCAGCTTGGCACAGCTAGACAATGAGCAGTTCTTC,CASSLAQLDNEQFF
-,TRBV28,TRBJ1-6,-,TGTGCCAGCAGTTTATTGGGACTCTTAAGCTCCTATAATTCACCCCTCCACTTT,CASSLLGLLSSYNSPLHF
-,TRBV14,TRBJ2-1,TRBD2,TGTGCCAGCAGCCTAGCTAGCGGGGGGATCGATGAGCAGTTCTTC,CASSLASGGIDEQFF
-,TRBV7-9,TRBJ2-1,-,TGTGCCAGCAGTAAAACTAGTCCCAATGAGCAGTTCTTC,CASSKTSPNEQFF
-,TRBV2,TRBJ1-1,TRBD1,TGTGCCAGCCTCCACCCGGGACAGGGGACTGAGGACACTGAAGCTTTCTTT,CASLHPGQGTEDTEAFF
-,TRBV25-1,TRBJ2-5,TRBD1,TGTGCCAGCAGTACGACAGGGGGGTACCAAGAGACCCAGTACTTC,CASSTTGGYQETQYF
-,TRBV7-9,TRBJ1-1,-,TGTGCCAGCAGCTTAGGTTCAGGGAACACTGAAGCTTTCTTT,CASSLGSGNTEAFF
-,TRBV2,TRBJ1-5,-,TGTGCCAGCAACCCAGGGAGGAATCAGCCCCAGCATTTT,CASNPGRNQPQHF